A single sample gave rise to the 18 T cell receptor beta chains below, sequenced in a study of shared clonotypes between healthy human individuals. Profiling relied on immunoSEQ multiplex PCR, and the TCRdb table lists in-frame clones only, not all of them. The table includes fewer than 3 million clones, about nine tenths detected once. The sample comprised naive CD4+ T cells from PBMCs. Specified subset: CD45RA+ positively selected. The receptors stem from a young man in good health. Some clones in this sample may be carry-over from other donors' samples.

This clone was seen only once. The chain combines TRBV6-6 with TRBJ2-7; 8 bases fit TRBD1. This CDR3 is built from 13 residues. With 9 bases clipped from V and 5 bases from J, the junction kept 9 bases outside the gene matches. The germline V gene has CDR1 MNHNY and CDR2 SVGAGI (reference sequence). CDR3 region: CASLAQGANEQYF. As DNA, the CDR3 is TGTGCCAGTTTAGCGCAGGGGGCCAACGAGCAGTACTTC.

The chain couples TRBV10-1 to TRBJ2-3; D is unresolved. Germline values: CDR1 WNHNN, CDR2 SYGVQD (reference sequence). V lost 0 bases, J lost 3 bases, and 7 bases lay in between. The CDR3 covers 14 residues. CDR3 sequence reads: CASSESTGTDTQYF. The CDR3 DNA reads TGCGCCAGCAGTGAGTCGACGGGTACAGATACGCAGTATTTT.

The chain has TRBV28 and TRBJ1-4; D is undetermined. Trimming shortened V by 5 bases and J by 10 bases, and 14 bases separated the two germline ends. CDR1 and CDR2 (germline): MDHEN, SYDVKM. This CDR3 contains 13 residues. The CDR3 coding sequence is TGTGCCAGCAGTCCAACCTCCGGAGGAAAACTGTTTTTT. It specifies CASSPTSGGKLFF.

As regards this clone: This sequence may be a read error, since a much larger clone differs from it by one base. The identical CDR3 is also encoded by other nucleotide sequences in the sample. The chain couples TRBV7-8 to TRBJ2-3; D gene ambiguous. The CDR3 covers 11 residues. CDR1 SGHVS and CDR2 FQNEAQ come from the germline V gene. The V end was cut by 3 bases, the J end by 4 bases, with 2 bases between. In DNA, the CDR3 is TGTGCCAGCAGCTTGGCAGATACGCAGTATTTT. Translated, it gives CASSLADTQYF. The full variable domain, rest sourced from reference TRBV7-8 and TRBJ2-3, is GAGVSQSPRYKVAKRGQDVALRCDPISGHVSLFWYQQALGQGPEFLTYFQNEAQLDKSGLPSDRFFAERPEGSVSTLKIQRTQQEDSAVYLCASSLADTQYFGPGTRLTVL.

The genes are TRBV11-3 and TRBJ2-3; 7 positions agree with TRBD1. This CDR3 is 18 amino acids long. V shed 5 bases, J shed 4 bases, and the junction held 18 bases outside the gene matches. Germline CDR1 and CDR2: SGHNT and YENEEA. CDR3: CASSLSALTGLDSDTQYF. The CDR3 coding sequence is TGTGCCAGCAGCCTCAGTGCCCTGACAGGGTTGGACTCAGATACGCAGTATTTT. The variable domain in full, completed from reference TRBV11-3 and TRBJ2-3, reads EAGVVQSPRYKIIEKKQPVAFWCNPISGHNTLYWYLQNLGQGPELLIRYENEEAVDDSQLPKDRFSAERLKGVDSTLKIQPAELGDSAVYLCASSLSALTGLDSDTQYFGPGTRLTVL.

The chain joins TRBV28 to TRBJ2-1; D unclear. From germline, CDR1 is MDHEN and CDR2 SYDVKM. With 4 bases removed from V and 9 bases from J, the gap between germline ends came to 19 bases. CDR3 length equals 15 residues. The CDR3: CASSSRRVRSGEQFF. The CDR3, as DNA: TGTGCCAGCAGTTCGCGCCGAGTGAGGTCCGGTGAGCAGTTCTTC.

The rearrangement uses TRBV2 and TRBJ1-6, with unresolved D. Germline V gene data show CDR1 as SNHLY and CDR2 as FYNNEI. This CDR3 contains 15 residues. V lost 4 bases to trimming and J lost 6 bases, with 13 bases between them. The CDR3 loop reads CASSVYAGPNSPLHF. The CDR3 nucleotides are TGTGCCAGCAGTGTATACGCAGGCCCTAATTCACCCCTCCACTTT. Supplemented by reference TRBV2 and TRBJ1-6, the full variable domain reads EPEVTQTPSHQVTQMGQEVILRCVPISNHLYFYWYRQILGQKVEFLVSFYNNEISEKSEIFDDQFSVERPDGSNFTLKIRSTKLEDSAMYFCASSVYAGPNSPLHFGNGTRLTVT.

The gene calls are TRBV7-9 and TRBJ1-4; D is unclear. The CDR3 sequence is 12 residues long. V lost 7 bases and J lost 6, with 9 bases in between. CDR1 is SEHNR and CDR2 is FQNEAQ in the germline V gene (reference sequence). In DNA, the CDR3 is TGTGCCAGCAATGGGTGGGATGAAAAACTGTTTTTT. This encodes CASNGWDEKLFF.

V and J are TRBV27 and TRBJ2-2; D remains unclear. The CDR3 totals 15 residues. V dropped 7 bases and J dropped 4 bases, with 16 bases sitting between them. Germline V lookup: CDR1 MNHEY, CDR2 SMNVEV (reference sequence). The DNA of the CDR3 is TGTGCCAGCAAATTCGGGCAGGTGACCACCGGGGAGCTGTTTTTT. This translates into CASKFGQVTTGELFF.

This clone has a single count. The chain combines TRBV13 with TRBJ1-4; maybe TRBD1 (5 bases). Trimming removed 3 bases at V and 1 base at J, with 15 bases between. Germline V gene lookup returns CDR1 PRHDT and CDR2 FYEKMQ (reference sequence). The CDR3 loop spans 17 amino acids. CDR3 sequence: CASSFRTGLRTNEKLFF. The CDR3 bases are TGTGCCAGCAGCTTCCGAACGGGGCTGAGAACTAATGAAAAACTGTTTTTT. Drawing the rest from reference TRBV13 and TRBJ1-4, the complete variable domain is AAGVIQSPRHLIKEKRETATLKCYPIPRHDTVYWYQQGPGQDPQFLISFYEKMQSDKGSIPDRFSAQQFSDYHSELNMSSLELGDSALYFCASSFRTGLRTNEKLFFGSGTQLSVL.

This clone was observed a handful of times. This CDR3 reads CATSPDGNTEAFF. CDR3 nucleotides: TGTGCCACCTCCCCGGACGGGAACACTGAAGCTTTCTTT. This chain uses TRBV18 with TRBJ1-1, with D hard to call. CDR1 and CDR2 (germline): KGHSH, LQKENI. This CDR3 has 13 residues. V was pared by 10 bases and J by 1 base, with 13 bases between.

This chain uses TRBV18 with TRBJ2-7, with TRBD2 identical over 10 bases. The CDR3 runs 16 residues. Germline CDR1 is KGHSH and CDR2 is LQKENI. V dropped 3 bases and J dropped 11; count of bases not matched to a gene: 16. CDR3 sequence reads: CASSPQQGTSASEEYF. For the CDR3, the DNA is TGTGCCAGCTCACCGCAGCAAGGGACTAGCGCCTCAGAGGAGTACTTC.

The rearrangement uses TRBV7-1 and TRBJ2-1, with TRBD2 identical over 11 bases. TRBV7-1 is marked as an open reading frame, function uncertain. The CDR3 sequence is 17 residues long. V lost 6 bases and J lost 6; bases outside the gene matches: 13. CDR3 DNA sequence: TGTGCCAGCAGACCTAAAACCGGGACTAGCGGAGTCAATGAGCAGTTCTTC. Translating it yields CASRPKTGTSGVNEQFF.

The CDR3 loop is CASSPGGGINQPQHF. DNA for the CDR3: TGTGCCAGCAGCCCCGGGGGGGGGATCAATCAGCCCCAGCATTTT. The J gene is TRBJ1-5, the V gene TRBV7-9; D perhaps matches TRBD1 (5 bases). This CDR3 spans 15 amino acids. CDR1 and CDR2 (germline): SEHNR, FQNEAQ (reference sequence). V dropped 5 bases and J dropped 3 bases, with 14 bases sitting between them.

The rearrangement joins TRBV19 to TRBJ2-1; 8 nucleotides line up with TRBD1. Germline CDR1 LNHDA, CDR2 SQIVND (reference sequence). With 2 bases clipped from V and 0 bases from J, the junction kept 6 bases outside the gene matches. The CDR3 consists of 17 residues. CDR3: CASSIMGGTGSYNEQFF. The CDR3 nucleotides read TGTGCCAGTAGTATAATGGGTGGGACAGGCTCCTACAATGAGCAGTTCTTC.

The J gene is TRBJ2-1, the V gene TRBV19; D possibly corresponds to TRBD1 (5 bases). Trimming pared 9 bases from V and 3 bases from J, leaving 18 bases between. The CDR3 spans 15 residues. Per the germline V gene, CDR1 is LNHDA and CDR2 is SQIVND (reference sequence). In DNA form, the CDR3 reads TGTGCCAGCAGCCTTCAGGGCAACAACTACAATGAGCAGTTCTTC. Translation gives CASSLQGNNYNEQFF.

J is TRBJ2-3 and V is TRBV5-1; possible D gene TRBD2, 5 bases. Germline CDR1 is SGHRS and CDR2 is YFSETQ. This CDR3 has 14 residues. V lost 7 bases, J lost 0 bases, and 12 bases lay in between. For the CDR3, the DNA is TGCGCCAGCTACGGGATCCCTAGCACAGATACGCAGTATTTT. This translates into CASYGIPSTDTQYF.

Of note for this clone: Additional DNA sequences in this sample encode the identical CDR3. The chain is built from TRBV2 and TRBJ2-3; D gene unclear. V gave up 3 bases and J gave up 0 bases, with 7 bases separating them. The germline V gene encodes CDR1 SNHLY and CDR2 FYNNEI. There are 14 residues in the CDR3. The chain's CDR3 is CASSDSSSTDTQYF. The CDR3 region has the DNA TGTGCCAGCAGTGACAGCTCTAGCACAGATACGCAGTATTTT.